This T cell receptor (beta chain) is drawn from a study of beta chain features in type 1 diabetes. Every donor provided one heparinised blood draw, which averaged about 116 mL. Study-level results: Patients' naive, central memory and Treg TCRB repertoires seemed closer to one another than those of healthy donors. In every one of the four CD4+ subsets, TCRB CDR3s were moderately but significantly shorter in Type 1 diabetes patients. Insertions at VDJ junctions were less frequent in type 1 diabetes patients. These patients also deleted more nucleotides at the same junctions. High TCR expression in some cells could lead to their over-representation in cDNA sequencing.

About this clone itself: What it binds is unknown.

V was cut by 8 bases and J by 12 bases, with 17 bases left in between. The CDR3 loop spans 11 amino acids. The germline V gene encodes CDR1 DFQATT and CDR2 SNEGSKA (reference sequence). cDNA synthesis used the whole RNA isolate, giving expressed TCRB sequences. TCRdb's table, derived via immunoSEQ multiplex PCR, lists solely in-frame clones and lacks some. The sample has more than 200,000 clones; under 20% are singletons. This clonotype was obtained from a man aged 30 to 45 with type 1 diabetes. The chain carries TRBV20-1 and TRBJ2-1; perhaps TRBD2 as D (6 bases). Sequenced input: naive CD4+ T cells from blood. CDR3 coding DNA: TGCAGTCCCCTAGCCGCCGGGGGGCAGTTCTTC. It is translated as CSPLAAGGQFF.